This passage covers 23 T cell receptor beta chains from one sample sequenced in a study of PD-L1 blockade in urothelial cancer. The time point: pretreatment peripheral blood. Profiling relied on immunoSEQ multiplex PCR, and the TCRdb table lists in-frame clones only, not all of them. The data contain 43,000 or so clones, approximately 80% of them singletons. Sequenced material: PBMCs, taken around atezolizumab (anti-PD-L1) treatment. Source of these receptors: a man in his 60s with urothelial cancer.

This chain joins TRBV28 and TRBJ1-1, with D uncertain. The CDR3 length is 13 residues. The ends were cut back, 7 bases at V and 5 bases at J, with 14 bases in the middle. Looked up from germline, CDR1 is MDHEN and CDR2 is SYDVKM. The CDR3 DNA reads as TGTGCCAGCAATCCCAAATGGAGGACTGAAGCTTTCTTT. It specifies CASNPKWRTEAFF.

The chain carries TRBV28 and TRBJ2-7, with 7 bases that match TRBD2. Trimming took 6 bases from V and 0 from J; bases not matched to a gene: 8. CDR1 is MDHEN, CDR2 SYDVKM, per germline. The CDR3 length is 15 residues. CDR3 sequence reads: CASSPSGTASYEQYF. The CDR3 DNA follows: TGTGCCAGCAGCCCAAGCGGGACCGCCTCCTACGAGCAGTACTTC.

The V and J genes are TRBV28 and TRBJ2-1, with 7 positions matching TRBD2. The V segment lost 6 bases and the J segment 10 bases; nucleotides outside the gene matches: 9. Per germline, CDR1 MDHEN and CDR2 SYDVKM. The CDR3 sequence is 13 residues long. CDR3: CASSPGGAGEQFF. For the CDR3, the DNA is TGTGCCAGCAGCCCGGGGGGTGCGGGCGAGCAGTTCTTC.

The rearrangement joins TRBV6-6 to TRBJ2-7; 9 bases are shared with TRBD1. This CDR3 has 14 amino acids. V lost 7 bases, J lost 6 bases, and 10 bases stayed unmatched. Germline CDR1 MNHNY, CDR2 SVGAGI (reference sequence). DNA for the CDR3: TGTGCCAGCAATACCCGGGACAGGGCTTTCGAGCAGTACTTC. Encoded protein: CASNTRDRAFEQYF.

This clone was seen a handful of times. J is TRBJ2-7 and V is TRBV13; the D gene is possibly TRBD2 (5 bases). CDR3 length: 12 residues. Germline V gene data show CDR1 as PRHDT and CDR2 as FYEKMQ (reference sequence). With 5 bases removed from V and 5 bases from J, the gap between germline ends came to 10 bases. The CDR3 loop is CASSITRNEQYF. In DNA form, the CDR3 reads TGTGCCAGCAGCATAACTAGAAACGAGCAGTACTTC.

This clone was seen a handful of times. The V and J genes are TRBV19 and TRBJ2-1; D ambiguous. Germline CDR1 reads LNHDA; CDR2 reads SQIVND (reference sequence). The CDR3 contains 13 residues. The V gene lost 7 bases and the J gene lost 6 bases, with 13 bases spanning the gap. The CDR3 nucleotides are TGTGCCAGTATGGTTGGGCGTGGCAATGAGCAGTTCTTC. Its translation: CASMVGRGNEQFF.

The V gene is TRBV5-1, the J gene TRBJ1-5, with 8 nucleotides matching TRBD1. CDR3 length: 14 residues. V shed 0 bases and J 6 bases; nucleotides not matched to a gene: 2. Germline assignment: CDR1 SGHRS and CDR2 YFSETQ. CDR3 loop: CASSLGTGIQPQHF. The CDR3 bases are TGCGCCAGCAGCTTGGGGACAGGGATTCAGCCCCAGCATTTT.

This clone was seen more than once but under ten times. The chain combines TRBV29-1 with TRBJ1-2, with a weak D call TRBD1 (5 bases). Between the trimmed V and J ends, which lost 4 bases and 6 bases, there was a span of 6 bases. Germline V lookup: CDR1 SQVTM, CDR2 ANQGSEA. CDR3 size: 10 residues. The DNA of the CDR3 is TGCAGCGTTGGACAGAATGGCTACACCTTC. Its translation: CSVGQNGYTF.

This chain joins TRBV6-1 and TRBJ2-7; TRBD1 matches at 9 bases. J was trimmed by 13 bases and V by 5 bases; bases with no gene match: 6. Per germline, CDR1 MNHNS and CDR2 SASEGT. This CDR3 is 11 amino acids long. The DNA for the CDR3 is TGTGCCAGCAGTAGCTACAGGGGGCAATACTTC. Translating gives CASSSYRGQYF.

This chain connects TRBV4-2 to TRBJ2-5, with D maybe TRBD1 (5 bases). The CDR3 contains 14 residues. Germline values: CDR1 LGHNA, CDR2 YNFKEQ. V lost 0 bases to trimming and J lost 4 bases, with 9 bases between them. The CDR3: CASSQDDSLETQYF. CDR3 in DNA: TGTGCCAGCAGCCAAGATGACAGTTTAGAGACCCAGTACTTC.

Details on this clone: The junction and the germline gene differ at one end; a read error may be behind it. V usage is TRBV7-7 and J usage is TRBJ2-7; 10 nucleotides match TRBD1. CDR1 SSHAT and CDR2 FNYEAQ come from the germline V gene (reference sequence). The CDR3 consists of 15 residues. The CDR3 here is CASSLGDRGSYEQYF. CDR3 bases: TGTGCTAGCAGCTTAGGGGACAGGGGCTCCTACGAGCAGTACTTC.

This clone was seen just once. The chain joins TRBV18 to TRBJ2-3; tentatively, D is TRBD2 (7 bases). The CDR3 contains 14 residues. Deletions cut 2 bases from V and 5 bases from J, with 11 bases between. The germline V gene has CDR1 KGHSH and CDR2 LQKENI. The CDR3 region is CASSPGGAVDTQYF. The CDR3 DNA follows: TGTGCCAGCTCACCAGGGGGGGCCGTAGATACGCAGTATTTT. The variable domain in full, with the rest retrieved from reference TRBV18 and TRBJ2-3, is NAGVMQNPRHLVRRRGQEARLRCSPMKGHSHVYWYRQLPEEGLKFMVYLQKENIIDESGMPKERFSAEFPKEGPSILRIQQVVRGDSAAYFCASSPGGAVDTQYFGPGTRLTVL.

The chain carries TRBV28 and TRBJ1-2, with TRBD1 as a possible D gene (5 bases). The CDR3 covers 12 residues. CDR1 and CDR2 from the germline V gene are MDHEN and SYDVKM. V was pared by 6 bases and J by 8 bases, with 13 bases between. This CDR3 reads CASRTGGRGYTF. The CDR3 DNA is TGTGCCAGCAGGACCGGGGGAAGAGGCTACACCTTC.

This clone was seen only once. J is TRBJ2-3 and V is TRBV5-1, with 10 bases matching TRBD2. CDR3 length equals 14 residues. Germline V CDR1 and CDR2: SGHRS, YFSETQ. The ends lost 2 bases at V and 7 bases at J; junction bases unmatched: 4. The CDR3 sequence is CASSLAGGPNTQYF. CDR3 coding DNA: TGCGCCAGCAGCTTAGCGGGGGGGCCGAATACGCAGTATTTT.

The chain is built from TRBV5-5 and TRBJ1-5, with D possibly matching TRBD1 (6 bases). CDR3 length: 17 residues. Between the trimmed V and J ends, which lost 0 bases and 0 bases, there was a span of 13 bases. The V gene's germline CDR1 is SGHKS and CDR2 YYEKEE (reference sequence). The CDR3 is CASSLEGQPHSNQPQHF. Here the CDR3 DNA reads TGTGCCAGCAGCTTGGAAGGACAGCCTCATAGCAATCAGCCCCAGCATTTT.

The rearrangement joins TRBV6-6 to TRBJ2-2; 8 positions match TRBD1. This CDR3 is 14 amino acids long. V shed 7 bases, J shed 4 bases, and the junction held 5 bases outside the gene matches. CDR1 and CDR2 from the germline V gene are MNHNY and SVGAGI (reference sequence). The CDR3: CASIPGGLTGELFF. In DNA form, the CDR3 reads TGTGCCAGCATCCCAGGGGGCCTCACCGGGGAGCTGTTTTTT.

This CDR3 is CASSLNRGRNTGELFF. The CDR3 bases are TGTGCCAGCAGCCTCAACAGGGGGCGAAACACCGGGGAGCTGTTTTTT. The chain couples TRBV11-2 to TRBJ2-2; 9 bases agree with TRBD1. CDR1 is SGHAT, CDR2 FQNNGV, per germline. Trimming cost V 5 bases and J 2 bases; bases outside gene matches: 6. The CDR3 is made up of 16 amino acids.

This clone was counted a few times. The V and J genes are TRBV30 and TRBJ2-2; tentative D call: TRBD2 (5 bases). Germline CDR1 and CDR2: GTSNPN and SVGIG (reference sequence). Between the trimmed V and J ends, which lost 8 bases and 6 bases, there was a span of 19 bases. CDR3 length: 14 amino acids. CDR3 protein: CAGLLAGVAGELFF. For the CDR3, the DNA is TGTGCCGGACTTCTAGCTGGGGTGGCCGGGGAGCTGTTTTTT. The complete variable domain, with remaining parts taken from reference TRBV30 and TRBJ2-2, reads SQTIHQWPATLVQPVGSPLSLECTVEGTSNPNLYWYRQAAGRGLQLLFYSVGIGQISSEVPQNLSASRPQDRQFILSSKKLLLSDSGFYLCAGLLAGVAGELFFGEGSRLTVL.

The sample holds a few counts of this clone. The rearrangement joins TRBV29-1 to TRBJ2-5; D is unclear. In germline, CDR1 is SQVTM, CDR2 ANQGSEA. This CDR3 region has 11 residues. Trimming shortened V by 3 bases and J by 5 bases, and 7 bases separated the two germline ends. CDR3 region: CSVDLLETQYF. The CDR3 bases are TGCAGCGTTGATTTACTGGAGACCCAGTACTTC.

The chain has TRBV28 and TRBJ1-5; D gene uncertain. V lost 1 base and J lost 1, with 11 bases in between. Germline V gives CDR1 MDHEN, CDR2 SYDVKM. This CDR3 is built from 16 residues. The CDR3 bases are TGTGCCAGCAGTTTATTCGGGGTGGAAAGCAATCAGCCCCAGCATTTT. It yields the protein CASSLFGVESNQPQHF.

The V call is TRBV19, the J call TRBJ1-1; D is ambiguous. V was pared by 10 bases and J by 0 bases, with 15 bases between. The CDR3 length is 14 residues. The V gene's germline CDR1 is LNHDA and CDR2 SQIVND (reference sequence). The CDR3 is CATNPRHMNTEAFF. The CDR3 DNA is TGTGCCACCAACCCCAGACATATGAACACTGAAGCTTTCTTT.

The chain couples TRBV19 to TRBJ2-1; TRBD2 matches at 11 bases. Per germline, CDR1 LNHDA and CDR2 SQIVND (reference sequence). V dropped 0 bases and J dropped 7; count of bases not matched to a gene: 8. The CDR3 spans 17 residues. For the CDR3, the DNA is TGTGCCAGTAGTATAGATCAATCTAGCGGGAGGAGGAATGAGCAGTTCTTC. It yields the protein CASSIDQSSGRRNEQFF.

The chain recombines TRBV7-9 with TRBJ1-5; D is ambiguous. The CDR3 runs 15 residues. Germline V gene lookup returns CDR1 SEHNR and CDR2 FQNEAQ (reference sequence). Between the trimmed V and J ends, which lost 1 base and 6 bases, there was a span of 13 bases. The CDR3 DNA sequence: TGTGCCAGCAGCTTAGATACAAACAGCGGTCAGCCCCAGCATTTT. Protein product: CASSLDTNSGQPQHF.